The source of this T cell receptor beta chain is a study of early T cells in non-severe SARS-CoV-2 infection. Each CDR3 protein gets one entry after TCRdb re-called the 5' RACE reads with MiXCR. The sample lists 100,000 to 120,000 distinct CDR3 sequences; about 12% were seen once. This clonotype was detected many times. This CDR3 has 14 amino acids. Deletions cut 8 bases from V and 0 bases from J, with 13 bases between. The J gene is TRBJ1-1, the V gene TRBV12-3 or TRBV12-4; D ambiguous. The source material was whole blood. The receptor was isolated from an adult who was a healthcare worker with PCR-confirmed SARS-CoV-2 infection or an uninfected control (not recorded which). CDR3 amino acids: CASEKGRMNTEAFF. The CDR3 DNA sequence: TGTGCCAGCGAAAAGGGCAGGATGAACACTGAAGCTTTCTTT.